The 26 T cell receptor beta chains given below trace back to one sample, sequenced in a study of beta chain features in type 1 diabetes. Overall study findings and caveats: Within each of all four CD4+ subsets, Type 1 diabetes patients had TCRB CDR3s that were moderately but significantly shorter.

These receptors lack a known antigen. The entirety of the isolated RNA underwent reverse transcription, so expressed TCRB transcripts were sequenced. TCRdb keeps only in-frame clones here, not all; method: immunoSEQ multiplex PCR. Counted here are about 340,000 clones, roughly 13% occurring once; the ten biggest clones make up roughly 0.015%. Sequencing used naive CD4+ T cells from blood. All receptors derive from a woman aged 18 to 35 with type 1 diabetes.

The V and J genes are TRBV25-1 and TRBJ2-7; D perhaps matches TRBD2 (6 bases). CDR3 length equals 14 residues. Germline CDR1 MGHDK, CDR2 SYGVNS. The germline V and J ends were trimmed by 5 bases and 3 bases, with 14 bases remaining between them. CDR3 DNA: TGTGCCAGCAGTTTTGGGGGACTCTACTACGAGCAGTACTTC. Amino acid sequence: CASSFGGLYYEQYF.

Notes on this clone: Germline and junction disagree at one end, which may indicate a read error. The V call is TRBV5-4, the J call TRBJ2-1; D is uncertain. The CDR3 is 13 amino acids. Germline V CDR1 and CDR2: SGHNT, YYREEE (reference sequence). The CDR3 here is CASSLEDYNEQFF. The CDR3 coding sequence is TGTGCCAGCAGCTTGGAAGATTACAACGAGCAGTTCTTC.

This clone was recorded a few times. The CDR3 spells CAIRPGTGTYEQYV. The CDR3 coding sequence is TGTGCCATTCGGCCCGGGACAGGGACCTACGAGCAGTACGTC. The J gene is TRBJ2-7, the V gene TRBV10-3, with 9 positions matching TRBD1. Trimming at V came to 9 bases and at J to 2 bases, leaving 8 bases not matched to a gene. The germline gives CDR1 ENHRY, CDR2 SYGVKD. The CDR3 loop spans 14 amino acids.

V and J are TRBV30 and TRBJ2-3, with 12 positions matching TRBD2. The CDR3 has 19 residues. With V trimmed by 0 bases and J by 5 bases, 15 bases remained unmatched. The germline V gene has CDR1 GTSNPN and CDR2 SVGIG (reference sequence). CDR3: CAWSVRGGRLAGDRDTQYF. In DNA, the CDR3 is TGTGCCTGGAGTGTACGCGGAGGTCGACTAGCGGGAGATCGAGATACGCAGTATTTT.

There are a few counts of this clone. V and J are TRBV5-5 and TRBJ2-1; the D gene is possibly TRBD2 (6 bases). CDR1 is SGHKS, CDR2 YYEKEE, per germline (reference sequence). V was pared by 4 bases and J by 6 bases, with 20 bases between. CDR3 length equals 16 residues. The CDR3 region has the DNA TGTGCCAGCAGCCCCCCGGACTATCTACTAGTCAATGAGCAGTTCTTC. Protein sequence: CASSPPDYLLVNEQFF.

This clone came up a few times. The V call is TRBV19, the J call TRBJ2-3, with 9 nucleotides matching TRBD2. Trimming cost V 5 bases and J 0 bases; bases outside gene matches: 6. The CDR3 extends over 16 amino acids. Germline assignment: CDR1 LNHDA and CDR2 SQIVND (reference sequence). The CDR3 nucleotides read TGTGCCAGTAGTCCGGCCACTAGCGGGAGCACAGATACGCAGTATTTT. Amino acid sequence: CASSPATSGSTDTQYF.

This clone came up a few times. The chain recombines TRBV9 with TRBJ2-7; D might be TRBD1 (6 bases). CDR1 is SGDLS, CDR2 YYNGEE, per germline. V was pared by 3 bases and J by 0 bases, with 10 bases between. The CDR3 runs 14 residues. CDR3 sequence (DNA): TGTGCCAGCAGCGCAAAAGGGGGCTCCTACGAGCAGTACTTC. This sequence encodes CASSAKGGSYEQYF. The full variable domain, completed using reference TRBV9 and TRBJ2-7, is DSGVTQTPKHLITATGQRVTLRCSPRSGDLSVYWYQQSLDQGLQFLIQYYNGEERAKGNILERFSAQQFPDLHSELNLSSLELGDSALYFCASSAKGGSYEQYFGPGTRLTVT.

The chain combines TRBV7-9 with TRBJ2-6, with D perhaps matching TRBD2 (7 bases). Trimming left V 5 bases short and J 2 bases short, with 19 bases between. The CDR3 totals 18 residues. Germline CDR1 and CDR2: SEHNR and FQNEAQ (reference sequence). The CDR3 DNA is TGTGCCAGCAGCCCCGGCTCGGGGGGCGTCACTGGGGCCAACGTCCTGACTTTC. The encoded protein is CASSPGSGGVTGANVLTF.

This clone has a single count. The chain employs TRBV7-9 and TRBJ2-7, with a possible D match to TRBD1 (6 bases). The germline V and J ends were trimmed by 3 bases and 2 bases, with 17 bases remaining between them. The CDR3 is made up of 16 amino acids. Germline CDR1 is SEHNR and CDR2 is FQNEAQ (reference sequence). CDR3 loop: CASSFPGPTGTYEQYV. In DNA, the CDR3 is TGTGCCAGCAGCTTCCCTGGCCCAACAGGGACCTACGAGCAGTACGTC.

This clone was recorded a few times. CDR3 nucleotide sequence: TGTGCCAGCAGCCGTCTGTCTCTAATCACAGATACGCAGTATTTT. It is translated as CASSRLSLITDTQYF. V is TRBV5-5 and J is TRBJ2-3; no clear D gene. V lost 4 bases, J lost 2 bases, and 14 bases lay in between. CDR1 is SGHKS, CDR2 YYEKEE, per germline (reference sequence). The CDR3 has 15 amino acids. The full variable domain, rest sourced from reference TRBV5-5 and TRBJ2-3, is DAGVTQSPTHLIKTRGQQVTLRCSPISGHKSVSWYQQVLGQGPQFIFQYYEKEERGRGNFPDRFSARQFPNYSSELNVNALLLGDSALYLCASSRLSLITDTQYFGPGTRLTVL.

Here the CDR3 reads CAISSIEMRSTDTQYF. DNA of the CDR3: TGTGCCATCAGTTCGATTGAGATGCGGAGCACAGATACGCAGTATTTT. The chain couples TRBV10-3 to TRBJ2-3; no reliable D call. In germline, CDR1 is ENHRY, CDR2 SYGVKD. V lost 5 bases, J lost 0 bases, and 15 bases lay in between. The CDR3 totals 16 residues.

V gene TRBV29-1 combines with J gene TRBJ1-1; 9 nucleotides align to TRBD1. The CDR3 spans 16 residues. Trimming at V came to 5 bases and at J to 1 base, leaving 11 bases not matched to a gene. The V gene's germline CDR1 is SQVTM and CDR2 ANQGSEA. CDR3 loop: CSVTGTGRGANTEAFF. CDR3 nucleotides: TGCAGCGTTACCGGGACAGGGCGAGGGGCGAACACTGAAGCTTTCTTT.

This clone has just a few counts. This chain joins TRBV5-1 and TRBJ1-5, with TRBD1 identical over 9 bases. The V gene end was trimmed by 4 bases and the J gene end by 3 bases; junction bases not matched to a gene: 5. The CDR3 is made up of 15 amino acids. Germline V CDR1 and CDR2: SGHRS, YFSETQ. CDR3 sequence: CASSAGTGNNQPQHF. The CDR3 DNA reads TGCGCCAGCAGCGCCGGGACAGGGAACAATCAGCCCCAGCATTTT.

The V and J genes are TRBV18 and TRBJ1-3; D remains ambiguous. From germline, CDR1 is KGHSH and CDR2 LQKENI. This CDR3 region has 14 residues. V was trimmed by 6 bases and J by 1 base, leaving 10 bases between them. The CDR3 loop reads CASSPQDSGNTIYF. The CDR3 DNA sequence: TGTGCCAGCTCGCCTCAGGATTCTGGAAACACCATATATTTT.

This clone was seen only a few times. The CDR3 sequence: CASSLGPTGDGELFF. The CDR3 region has the DNA TGTGCCAGCAGCTTGGGACCCACAGGGGACGGGGAGCTGTTTTTT. The J gene is TRBJ2-2, the V gene TRBV7-6; 7 bases line up with TRBD1. CDR1 and CDR2 from the germline V gene are SGHVS and FNYEAQ. CDR3 size: 15 residues. The ends lost 3 bases at V and 7 bases at J; junction bases unmatched: 8.

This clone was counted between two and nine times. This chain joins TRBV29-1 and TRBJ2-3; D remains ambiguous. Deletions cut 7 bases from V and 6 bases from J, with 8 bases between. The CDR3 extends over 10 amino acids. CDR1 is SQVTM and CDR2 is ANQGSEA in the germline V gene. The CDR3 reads CSAPVDTQYF. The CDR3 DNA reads TGCAGCGCCCCCGTGGATACGCAGTATTTT.

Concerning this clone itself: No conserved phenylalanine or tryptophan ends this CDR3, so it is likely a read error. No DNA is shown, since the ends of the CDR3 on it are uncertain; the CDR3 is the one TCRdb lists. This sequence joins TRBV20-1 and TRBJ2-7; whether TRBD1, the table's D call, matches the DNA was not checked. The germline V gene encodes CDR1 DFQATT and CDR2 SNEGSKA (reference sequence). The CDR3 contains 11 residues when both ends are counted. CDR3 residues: CSASPGHLGIG.

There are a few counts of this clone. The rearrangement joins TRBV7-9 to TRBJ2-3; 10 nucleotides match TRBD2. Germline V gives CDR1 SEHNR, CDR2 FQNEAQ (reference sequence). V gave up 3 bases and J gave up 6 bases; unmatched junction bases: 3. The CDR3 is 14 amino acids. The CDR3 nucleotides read TGTGCCAGCAGCTTTAGCGGGAGGTCGGATACGCAGTATTTT. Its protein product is CASSFSGRSDTQYF.

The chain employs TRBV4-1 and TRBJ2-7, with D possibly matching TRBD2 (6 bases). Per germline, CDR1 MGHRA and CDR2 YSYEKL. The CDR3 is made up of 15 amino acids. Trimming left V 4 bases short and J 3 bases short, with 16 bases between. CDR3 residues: CASSPILAERYEQYF. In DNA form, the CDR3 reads TGCGCCAGCAGCCCCATCTTAGCGGAGCGCTACGAGCAGTACTTC.

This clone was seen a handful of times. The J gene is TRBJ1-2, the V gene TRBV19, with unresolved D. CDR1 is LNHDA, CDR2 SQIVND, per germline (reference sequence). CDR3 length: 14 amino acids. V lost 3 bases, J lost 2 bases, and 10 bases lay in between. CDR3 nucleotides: TGTGCCAGTAGTATCGGACTCGACAACTATGGCTACACCTTC. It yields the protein CASSIGLDNYGYTF.

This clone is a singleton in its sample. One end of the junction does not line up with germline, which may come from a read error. As DNA, the CDR3 is TGTGCCACCAGTCCTTATTATACCTACAATGAGCAGTTCTTC. Translation gives CATSPYYTYNEQFF. The chain employs TRBV6-1 and TRBJ2-1; D gene uncertain. CDR3 length equals 14 residues. Germline-derived CDR1 and CDR2 are MNHNS and SASEGT.

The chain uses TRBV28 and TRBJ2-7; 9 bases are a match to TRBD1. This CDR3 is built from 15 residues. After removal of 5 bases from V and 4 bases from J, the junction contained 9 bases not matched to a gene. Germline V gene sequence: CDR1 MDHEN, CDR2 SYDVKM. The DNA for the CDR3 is TGTGCCAGCAGTCTCGAAACAGGGGGCTCTTACGAGCAGTACTTC. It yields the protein CASSLETGGSYEQYF.

The CDR3 loop is CASIREGTTFGEQYV. The DNA of the CDR3 is TGTGCCAGCATCCGGGAGGGGACTACCTTCGGGGAGCAGTACGTC. The chain couples TRBV2 to TRBJ2-7; TRBD2 matches 8 bases. The CDR3 loop spans 15 amino acids. The junction had 15 bases not matched to a gene; V was cut back by 7 bases and J by 7 bases. Germline loops: CDR1 SNHLY, CDR2 FYNNEI.

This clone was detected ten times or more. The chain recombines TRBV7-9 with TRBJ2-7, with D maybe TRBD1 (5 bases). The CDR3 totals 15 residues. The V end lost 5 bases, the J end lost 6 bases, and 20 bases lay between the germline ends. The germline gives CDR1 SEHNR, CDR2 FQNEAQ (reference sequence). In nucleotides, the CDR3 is TGTGCCAGCAGCCCCACTGGCGCAGGGATGGGCGAGCAGTACGTC. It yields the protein CASSPTGAGMGEQYV.

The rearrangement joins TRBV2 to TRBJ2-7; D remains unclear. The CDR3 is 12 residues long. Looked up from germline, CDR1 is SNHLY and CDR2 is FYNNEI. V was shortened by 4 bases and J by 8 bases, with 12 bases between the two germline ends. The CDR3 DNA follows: TGTGCCAGCAGTGGGTCTGGAGCCCAGCAGTACGTC. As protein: CASSGSGAQQYV.

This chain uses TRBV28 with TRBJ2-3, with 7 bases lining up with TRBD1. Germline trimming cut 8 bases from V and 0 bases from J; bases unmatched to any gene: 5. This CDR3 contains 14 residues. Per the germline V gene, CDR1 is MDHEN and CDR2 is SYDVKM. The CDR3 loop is CASRTGGSTDTQYF. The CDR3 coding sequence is TGTGCCAGCCGGACAGGCGGGAGCACAGATACGCAGTATTTT.